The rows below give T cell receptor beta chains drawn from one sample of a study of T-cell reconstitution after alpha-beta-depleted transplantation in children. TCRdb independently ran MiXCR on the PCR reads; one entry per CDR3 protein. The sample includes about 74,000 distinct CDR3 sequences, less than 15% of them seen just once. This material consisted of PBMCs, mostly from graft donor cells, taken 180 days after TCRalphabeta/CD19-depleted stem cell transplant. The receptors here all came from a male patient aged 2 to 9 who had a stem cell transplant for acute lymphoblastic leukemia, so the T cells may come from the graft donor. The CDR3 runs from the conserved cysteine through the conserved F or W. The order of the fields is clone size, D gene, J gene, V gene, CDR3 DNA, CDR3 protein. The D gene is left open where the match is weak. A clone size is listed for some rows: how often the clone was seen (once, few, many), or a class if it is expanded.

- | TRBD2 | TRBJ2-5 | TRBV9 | TGTGCCAGCAGCGTAACCACTAGCGGGACCCCCGGGGAGACCCAGTACTTC | CASSVTTSGTPGETQYF
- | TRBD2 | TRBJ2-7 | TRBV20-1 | TGCAGTGCTAGATCCACTAGCGGGAGGTACGAGCAGTACTTC | CSARSTSGRYEQYF
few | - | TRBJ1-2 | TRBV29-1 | TGCAGCGGCGGTGACAGGTTCTATGGCTACACCTTC | CSGGDRFYGYTF
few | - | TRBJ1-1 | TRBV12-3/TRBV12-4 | TGTGCCAGCAGCGTAATTAAGGTCTCTGAAGCTTTCTTT | CASSVIKVSEAFF
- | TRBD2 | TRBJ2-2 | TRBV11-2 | TGTGCCAGCAGCCGGGAGCTAGCGGGGGGGCTAATATACCCGAACACCGGGGAGCTGTTTTTT | CASSRELAGGLIYPNTGELFF
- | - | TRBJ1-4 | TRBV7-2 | TGTGCCAGCAGCTGGCGGTTTAATGAAAAACTGTTTTTT | CASSWRFNEKLFF
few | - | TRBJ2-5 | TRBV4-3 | TGCGCCAGCGCCGTGGGGCCACGGGAAAAGACCCAGTACTTC | CASAVGPREKTQYF
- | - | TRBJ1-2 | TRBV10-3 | TGTGCCACCGGACACCCCCAGAGTTACACCTTC | CATGHPQSYTF
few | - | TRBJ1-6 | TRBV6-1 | TGTGCCTCCCAACAGGTCGATAATTCACCCCTCCACTTT | CASQQVDNSPLHF
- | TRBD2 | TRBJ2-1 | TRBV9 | TGTGCCAGCAGCAATGGGGCTAGCGGGGGACCCAATGAGCAGTTCTTC | CASSNGASGGPNEQFF
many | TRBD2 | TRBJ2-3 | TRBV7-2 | TGTGCCAGCAGCTTCTGGACTAGCGGGATACTAGATACGCAGTATTTT | CASSFWTSGILDTQYF
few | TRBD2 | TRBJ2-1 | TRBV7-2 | TGTGCCAGCAGCCAGTTCCGAACTAGCGGGAGAAATTATGAGCAGTTCTTC | CASSQFRTSGRNYEQFF
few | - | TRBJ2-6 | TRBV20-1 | TGCAGTGCTAGGGGCCCCGTCTCTGGGGCCAACGTCCTGACTTTC | CSARGPVSGANVLTF
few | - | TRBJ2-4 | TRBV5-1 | TGCGCCAGCAGCTTGGGGACCTCAGAAAACATTCAGTACTTC | CASSLGTSENIQYF
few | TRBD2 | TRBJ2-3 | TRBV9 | TGTGCCAGCAGCGAGGGACTAGCTCGGGCAGATACGCAGTATTTT | CASSEGLARADTQYF
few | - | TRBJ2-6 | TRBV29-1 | TGCAGCGTTGAGGGGTTAAGTGGGGCCAACGTCCTGACTTTC | CSVEGLSGANVLTF